The rows below give T cell receptor beta chains drawn from one sample of a study of T cells in Graves' hyperthyroidism and ophthalmopathy. TCRdb reprocessed the multiplex PCR reads with MiXCR, giving one entry per CDR3 protein. In the table there are 550,000 to 600,000 distinct CDR3 sequences, more than 13% of which are singletons. The sequencing input was blood. These receptors were taken from a woman in her late teens or twenties with Graves' ophthalmopathy. Each CDR3 is given with its conserved first and last residue. The D gene is left open where the match is weak. Clone size is stated in some rows and not others, as once, few, many or a class when expanded.

J	D	size	V	CDR3	DNA
TRBJ1-3	NA	NA	TRBV19	CASTLGPSSGNTIYF	TGTGCCAGTACCTTGGGACCTTCCTCTGGAAACACCATATATTTT
TRBJ2-3	NA	few	TRBV3-1	CASSQGLPGGTQYF	TGTGCCAGCAGCCAAGGGCTCCCTGGGGGTACGCAGTATTTT
TRBJ2-7	NA	NA	TRBV7-9	CASSLFSSSYGQYF	TGTGCCAGCAGCCTCTTCTCAAGCTCCTACGGGCAGTACTTC
TRBJ2-2	TRBD1	many	TRBV28	CASSPELGQSNTGELFF	TGTGCCAGCAGCCCCGAGTTGGGACAGTCGAACACCGGGGAGCTGTTTTTT
TRBJ2-1	NA	many	TRBV20-1	CSALSILHNEQFF	TGCAGTGCTCTATCGATCCTCCACAATGAGCAGTTCTTC
TRBJ2-5	NA	NA	TRBV5-4	CASSLARTEETQYF	TGTGCCAGCAGCTTGGCCAGGACAGAAGAGACCCAGTACTTC
TRBJ1-4	NA	few	TRBV11-1	CASSLGAYRGANEKLFF	TGTGCCAGCAGCTTGGGCGCCTACAGAGGAGCTAATGAAAAACTGTTTTTT
TRBJ1-5	NA	few	TRBV4-2	CASSPRLGDQPQHF	TGTGCCAGCAGCCCACGGTTGGGGGATCAGCCCCAGCATTTT
TRBJ1-4	NA	NA	TRBV6-2/TRBV6-3	CASSPYEGNEKLFF	TGTGCCAGCAGTCCATATGAGGGTAATGAAAAACTGTTTTTT
TRBJ2-5	TRBD1	NA	TRBV28	CASSSDRQGAMGTQYF	TGTGCCAGCAGTTCAGATCGACAGGGGGCTATGGGGACCCAGTACTTC
TRBJ2-1	NA	NA	TRBV4-1	CASSQDASGTASYNEQFF	TGCGCCAGCAGCCAAGATGCCTCCGGGACGGCTTCCTACAATGAGCAGTTCTTC
TRBJ1-1	NA	many	TRBV29-1	CSVGQNTEAFF	TGCAGCGTTGGACAGAACACTGAAGCTTTCTTT
TRBJ1-5	NA	few	TRBV11-2	CASSLGGGRDQPQHF	TGTGCCAGCAGCTTAGGGGGGGGCAGGGATCAGCCCCAGCATTTT
TRBJ2-7	NA	many	TRBV28	CASSTEGDSSYEQYF	TGTGCCAGCAGTACAGAGGGGGATTCTTCCTACGAGCAGTACTTC
TRBJ2-2	NA	few	TRBV6-1	CASAGPVGELFF	TGTGCCAGCGCCGGCCCCGTCGGGGAGCTGTTTTTT
TRBJ2-7	TRBD1	many	TRBV12-3/TRBV12-4	CASARPNRGLYEQYF	TGTGCCAGCGCCAGACCTAACAGGGGGCTGTACGAGCAGTACTTC
TRBJ2-7	NA	NA	TRBV30	CAWNQGVYRYEQYF	TGTGCCTGGAACCAAGGAGTGTATCGATACGAGCAGTACTTC
TRBJ2-7	NA	many	TRBV16	CASRRGIWAYEQYF	TGTGCCAGCAGAAGGGGTATTTGGGCCTACGAGCAGTACTTC
TRBJ2-5	TRBD1	many	TRBV6-1	CASSSQGDHQETQYF	TGTGCCAGCAGCTCCCAGGGGGACCACCAAGAGACCCAGTACTTC
TRBJ2-7	TRBD2	many	TRBV7-2	CASSSGLAESYEQYF	TGTGCCAGCAGCTCCGGACTAGCGGAGTCCTACGAGCAGTACTTC
TRBJ2-7	TRBD1	few	TRBV5-6	CASSPTRQGASEQYF	TGTGCCAGCAGCCCCACTCGACAGGGGGCAAGCGAGCAGTACTTC
TRBJ2-7	NA	few	TRBV14	CASSHGAGSYEQYF	TGTGCCAGCAGCCATGGGGCCGGCTCCTACGAGCAGTACTTC
TRBJ2-5	TRBD2	many	TRBV20-1	CSAREGLAGGRGRETQYF	TGCAGTGCTAGGGAGGGGCTAGCGGGAGGGCGTGGACGGGAGACCCAGTACTTC
TRBJ2-1	NA	many	TRBV7-3	CASSIGGYNEQFF	TGTGCCAGCAGCATTGGGGGCTACAATGAGCAGTTCTTC
TRBJ1-1	NA	many	TRBV18	CASSPAVGNTEAFF	TGTGCCAGCTCACCAGCCGTCGGGAACACTGAAGCTTTCTTT
TRBJ2-1	TRBD2	many	TRBV20-1	CSARGAGREQFF	TGCAGTGCTAGAGGAGCGGGAAGAGAGCAGTTCTTC
TRBJ2-2	TRBD2	few	TRBV7-6	CASSFGARGGTGELFF	TGTGCCAGCAGCTTTGGGGCCCGCGGGGGCACCGGGGAGCTGTTTTTT
TRBJ1-3	TRBD1	NA	TRBV5-1	CASSGGTGAFEGNTIYF	TGCGCCAGCAGCGGCGGGACAGGGGCCTTCGAGGGAAACACCATATATTTT
TRBJ2-1	NA	few	TRBV15	CATSRDNRDEQFF	TGTGCCACCAGCAGAGATAACAGAGATGAGCAGTTCTTC
TRBJ1-1	TRBD1	many	TRBV7-2	CASSPRTGVWTEAFF	TGTGCCAGCAGCCCCAGGACAGGGGTTTGGACTGAAGCTTTCTTT
TRBJ2-7	TRBD1	many	TRBV20-1	CSASFRTGGEQYF	TGCAGTGCTAGTTTCAGGACAGGGGGCGAGCAGTACTTC
TRBJ2-7	TRBD1	NA	TRBV4-1	CASSQYNPGQGADEQYF	TGCGCCAGCAGCCAATATAACCCGGGACAGGGGGCGGACGAGCAGTACTTC